This T cell receptor (beta chain) derives from a study of T cell repertoires in cytomegalovirus infection (dated by TCRdb to between 2018 and 2020). As for the study more broadly: Alongside well-studied HLA-B-restricted epitopes, the peptide stimulations were aimed at recently identified HLA-C-restricted CMV epitopes, whose presentation resists viral immunomodulation. Donor HLA type was relevant to the analysis, because carriage of CMV infection together with the matching HLA type was indicated by public TCR beta signatures. What the authors observed across the whole study: The ex vivo response was dominated by HLA-C-restricted CMV-specific TCR beta clonotypes, which also provided the single most frequent clonotype in two of eight donors. In both this cohort and an independent cohort of a few hundred donors, the cumulative frequency of public TCR beta family members distinguished carriers of CMV infection plus the relevant HLA type.

On this clonotype: Its specific antigen is unknown. Nothing much larger sits one base from this clone, and base qualities are not available.

TCRdb shows the sequencer as Illumina HiSeq 1500. TCRdb redid the processing of the public reads, applying fastp at Q25 and MiXCR, and retained in-frame beta chains. A single entry per CDR3 protein holds the most common genes and DNA from its merged rows. The sample yields some 560,000 distinct CDR3 sequences; almost 40% were counted once. In total, the top ten clones hold 48% of the sample. Taken with the paper, the label for treatment or condition translates to: in vitro stimulation with specific CMV peptide epitopes to enrich CMV-specific T cells. V sheds 1 base and J sheds 6 bases, leaving 24 bases between their ends. The CDR3 measures 19 amino acids from cysteine to phenylalanine. Here the CDR3 DNA is all that survives: 57 bases in frame from base 1. From the germline V gene, CDR1 is SGHTA and CDR2 is FQGNSA.

Here the sequenced sample was cultured PBMCs, taken from culture after CMV antigen stimulation. The clonotype comes from a human donor in good health (CMV status not recorded). Some clones in this sample may be carry-over from other donors' samples. This chain joins TRBV7-2 to TRBJ1-4; TRBD1 is a possible D gene, resting on 5 matching bases. The CDR3: CASSLGLGGWEAAHEKLFF. The nucleotides read TGTGCCAGCAGCTTAGGCTTGGGGGGTTGGGAGGCCGCCCATGAAAAACTGTTTTTT.